This is a list of T cell receptor beta chains from one sample in a study of T cell responses to AZD1222 COVID-19 vaccine. Sequencing was performed with immunoSEQ multiplex PCR; in TCRdb, only in-frame clones are kept and a portion is missing. In the table there are about 110,000 clones, roughly 91% of which are singletons. Material: peripheral blood, obtained on day 0 of AZD1222 vaccination. These receptors were taken from an adult in good health. Each CDR3 is given with its conserved first and last residue. A clone size is listed for some rows: how often the clone was seen (once, few, many), or a class if it is expanded.

>TRBJ1-5|-|TRBV7-8
CASSYRQGSQPQHF
>TRBJ1-5|-|TRBV28
CASSFSGGRGQPQHF
>TRBJ2-5|-|TRBV29-1
CSSSSPGQGRETQYF
>TRBJ1-5|-|TRBV19
CASSSPTGPLDNQPQHF
>TRBJ1-2|-|TRBV2
CASGIVYGGYTF
>TRBJ2-1|few|TRBV3-1/TRBV3-2
CASSQDRGEGRLYNEQFF
>TRBJ2-1|-|TRBV24-1
CATGGVRDEQFF
>TRBJ1-5|-|TRBV5-5
CASSLTGKTQHF
>TRBJ1-2|-|TRBV3-1/TRBV3-2
CASSQVFRGQSDGYTF
>TRBJ1-1|-|TRBV7-2
CASSLYYTEAFF
>TRBJ2-7|-|TRBV5-6
CASSRRSRLAGGSEQYF
>TRBJ1-5|-|TRBV19
CASSITGGGNQPQHF
>TRBJ2-1|-|TRBV7-9
CASSFPGYNEQFF
>TRBJ2-2|-|TRBV9
CASSVDLANTGELFF
>TRBJ1-1|-|TRBV18
CASSPPVLTEAFF
>TRBJ2-7|-|TRBV5-4
CASSSRQGVGEQYF
>TRBJ2-7|-|TRBV3-1/TRBV3-2
CASSQSLAGATSYEQYF
>TRBJ1-4|-|TRBV2
CASGRTGGTNEKLFF
>TRBJ2-7|-|TRBV7-9
CASSLNPGAYEQYF
>TRBJ2-5|-|TRBV3-1/TRBV3-2
CASSQDSGPEYF
>TRBJ1-5|-|TRBV3-1/TRBV3-2
CASSQDRQPQHF
>TRBJ1-4|-|TRBV30
CAWSVGGTNEKLFF
>TRBJ1-4|-|TRBV19
CASSKQEANEKLFF
>TRBJ1-1|-|TRBV27
CASSFTRYGVRTEAFF
>TRBJ2-3|-|TRBV5-4
CASRRDFRTDTQYF
>TRBJ2-1|-|TRBV4-1
CASSPWASSYNEQFF
>TRBJ1-5|-|TRBV7-8
CASSLAYRLGNQPQHF
>TRBJ2-5|-|TRBV4-1
CASSQPGGEETQYF
>TRBJ2-1|-|TRBV24-1
CATSGQPRDNEQFF
>TRBJ2-7|-|TRBV12-5
CASAPRDRGPYEQYF
>TRBJ2-5|-|TRBV2
CASSARKGAGETQYF
>TRBJ2-1|-|TRBV12-3/TRBV12-4
CASSLDRGAEQFF
>TRBJ1-6|once|TRBV4-1
CASSQGVGADNSPLHF
>TRBJ2-7|-|TRBV13
CASSLAGEVYEQYF
>TRBJ2-1|-|TRBV18
CASSPPLAGVVNEQFF
>TRBJ2-2|-|TRBV7-9
CASSLVRGSNTGELFF
>TRBJ1-5|once|TRBV19
CASSITAGREQPQHF
>TRBJ2-7|few|TRBV5-1
CASSSRQGTYEQYF
>TRBJ1-1|-|TRBV6-6
CASSQGTGRRYTEAFF
>TRBJ2-5|-|TRBV28
CASSLLAGGQETQYF
>TRBJ2-5|-|TRBV11-1
CASSPTWAETQYF
>TRBJ2-7|once|TRBV2
CASSGQGIEQYF
>TRBJ1-6|-|TRBV7-9
CASRKTGGNSPLHF
>TRBJ1-4|-|TRBV6-2/TRBV6-3
CASSYSRNRPSEKLFF
>TRBJ1-4|-|TRBV2
CASSTGMGEKLFF
>TRBJ2-3|once|TRBV6-2/TRBV6-3
CASSYSGVGTDTQYF
>TRBJ1-3|-|TRBV3-1/TRBV3-2
CASSERAGALFKSGNTIYF
>TRBJ2-5|-|TRBV12-3/TRBV12-4
CASSVGAQETQYF
>TRBJ1-6|once|TRBV5-1
CASSLLWGWNSPLHF
>TRBJ2-7|-|TRBV6-1
CASSEAGADREQYF
>TRBJ2-5|-|TRBV19
CASSPDRTQETQYF
>TRBJ2-1|-|TRBV12-3/TRBV12-4
CASSRSNEQFF